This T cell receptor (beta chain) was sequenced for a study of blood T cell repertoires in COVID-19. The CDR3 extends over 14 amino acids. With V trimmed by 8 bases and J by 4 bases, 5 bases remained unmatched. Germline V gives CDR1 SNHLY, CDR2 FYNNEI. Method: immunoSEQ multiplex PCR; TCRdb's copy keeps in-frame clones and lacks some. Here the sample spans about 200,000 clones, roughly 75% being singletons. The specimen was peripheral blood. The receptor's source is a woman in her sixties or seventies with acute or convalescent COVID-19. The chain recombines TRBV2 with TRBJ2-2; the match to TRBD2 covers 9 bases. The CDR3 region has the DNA TGTGCCAGCCATAGCGGGAGCGGCACCGGGGAGCTGTTTTTT. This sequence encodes CASHSGSGTGELFF.